The entry that follows covers one T cell receptor (beta chain) sequence. This clonotype occurred many times. No cognate antigen has been identified for it. Per-base qualities were not stored, and no clone one base away is much larger. Reading the label with the study, this specimen's treatment or condition is: live attenuated yellow fever vaccine strain. PBMCs were isolated from peripheral blood using a standard Ficoll-Paque protocol. CD4 and CD8 T-cell fractions were isolated with Dynabeads CD4 and CD8 positive selection kits. TriZol was used to extract RNA from bulk PBMCs, from CD4 and CD8 fractions, and from dextramer-positive and dextramer-negative fractions. The data belong to a study of T cells after yellow fever vaccination (dated by TCRdb to the late 2010s). Study-wide context: The SMART-Seq v4 Ultra Low Input RNA kit was used to prepare libraries from fractions with low cell numbers. To follow T-cell clones before and after primary and booster YFV17D yellow fever vaccination, bulk TCR alpha and beta repertoires were sequenced over time. Blood was collected at multiple timepoints before and after primary and secondary immunization, and bulk PBMC replicates and cell subsets were isolated. Two healthy male donors made up the cohort, one aged 18 to 30 years and the other aged 30 to 40 years.

TCR cDNA was made using 5'RACE template switching, a step that added a universal primer site and unique molecular identifiers. Priming of cDNA synthesis was performed from both the TCR alpha and TCR beta constant segments. Library amplification involved two PCR steps, and the second step added sample barcodes and sequencing adapters. Sequencing of libraries was done on Illumina HiSeq 2500 (2x100 bp) or NovaSeq (2x150 bp). In the original analysis: MIGEC was used to demultiplex reads and collapse the reads into UMI consensus sequences, and MiXCR was used for V(D)J alignment. Using edgeR on replicate PBMC samples, clonotypes were called vaccine-responding if FDR was below 0.01 and the log2 fold change was above 5 up to day 15. Bulk clonotypes were assigned CD4 or CD8 identity according to which sequenced CD4 or CD8 repertoire held them at higher abundance. Using fastp trimming at Q25 and MiXCR clonotype assembly, TCRdb reanalyzed the public sequencing data and kept in-frame beta chains. Entries that share a CDR3 protein sequence are merged under the most common genes and DNA. The authors' filters were not applied to this entry. The table for this sample lists tens of thousands of distinct CDR3 sequences; just over 6.5% of them were counted only once. About 40% of the sample goes to the ten largest clones.

From the cysteine through the phenylalanine, the CDR3 covers 15 amino acids. The kept DNA is CDR3 alone, 45 bases in frame from the first base. From the germline V gene, CDR1 is MRHNA and CDR2 is SNTAGT. Compared with germline, V lacks 5 bases and J lacks 8 bases; bases without a gene match: 9. General findings and caveats noted by the study authors: Because the study included only a couple of donors, the extent to which the findings can be generalized is limited. After the booster, most of the clones that had expanded following primary vaccination were detected again (around 95% of CD4 and around 88% of CD8), which suggests that memory was broadly maintained. Compared with the primary T-cell response, the secondary T-cell response was weaker but faster, peaking on day 5 rather than day 15. FACS-sorted repertoires could contain abundant contaminating clonotypes from the bulk population, so computational filtering was required. A small fraction of clonotypes showed up in both the CD4 and CD8 compartments, probably as a result of convergent recombination.

The TCR comes from a man younger than 35 who received the YFV17D yellow fever vaccine. The material sequenced was CD8+ T cells sorted from PBMCs, taken 45 days after the first yellow fever vaccination. The chain uses TRBV6-4 and TRBJ2-1; a stretch of 10 junction bases matches TRBD2. In nucleotides, the sequence is TGTGCCAGCAGTAAAAGCGGGGGGGCAATGGATGAGCAGTTCTTC. The translation is CASSKSGGAMDEQFF.